These 8 T cell receptor beta chains came from one sample sequenced in a study of T cell responses to AZD1222 COVID-19 vaccine. Profiled with immunoSEQ multiplex PCR; TCRdb holds only in-frame clones, not every one. The table records 100,000 to 150,000 clones, approximately 92% of them present only once. Here the sequenced sample was peripheral blood, taken on day 0 of AZD1222 vaccination. The receptors originated from an adult in good health.

The gene calls are TRBV27 and TRBJ2-7; unclear D gene. CDR3 size: 12 residues. V was clipped by 0 bases and J by 5 bases, with 5 bases between them. Germline values: CDR1 MNHEY, CDR2 SMNVEV (reference sequence). CDR3 sequence: CASSLSPHEQYF. The DNA for the CDR3 is TGTGCCAGCAGTTTATCCCCTCACGAGCAGTACTTC.

The rearrangement links TRBV6-2 or TRBV6-3 to TRBJ2-3, with 12 positions matching TRBD2. Trimming took 2 bases from V and 3 from J; bases not matched to a gene: 3. Germline V lookup: CDR1 MNHEY, CDR2 SVGEGT. The CDR3 runs 16 residues. The CDR3 DNA sequence: TGTGCCAGCAGTTACAGTGGGACTAGCGGGACAGATACGCAGTATTTT. It encodes CASSYSGTSGTDTQYF.

CDR3 in DNA: TGTGCCAGCAGCCCGCAGGGGCCCGAGCAGTTCTTC. Its translation: CASSPQGPEQFF. The rearrangement uses TRBV12-3 or TRBV12-4 and TRBJ2-1, with D possibly matching TRBD1 (6 bases). V was pared by 6 bases and J by 10 bases, with 13 bases between. CDR3 length: 12 residues.

The chain has TRBV7-9 and TRBJ2-2, with D hard to call. Trimming took 7 bases from V and 0 from J, leaving 18 bases between them. Germline CDR1 and CDR2: SEHNR and FQNEAQ (reference sequence). This CDR3 has 17 amino acids. The DNA for the CDR3 is TGTGCCAGCACCGCTAAAATCGGGCAGTCGAACACCGGGGAGCTGTTTTTT. It translates to CASTAKIGQSNTGELFF.

This chain connects TRBV3-1 (or the pseudogene TRBV3-2) to TRBJ2-7, with D possibly TRBD1 on 6 matching bases. This CDR3 has 16 amino acids. Germline V gives CDR1 LGHDT, CDR2 YNNKEL (reference sequence). V was trimmed by 0 bases and J by 8 bases, leaving 20 bases between them. The CDR3 loop is CASSQEGGSRTYKQYF. The CDR3 DNA sequence: TGTGCCAGCAGCCAAGAAGGGGGTTCCCGAACGTACAAGCAGTACTTC.

The chain has TRBV16 and TRBJ1-5, with 7 bases lining up with TRBD1. J lost 2 bases, V lost 6 bases, and 4 bases had no gene match. The CDR3 consists of 14 residues. Germline V CDR1 and CDR2: KGHSY, FQNENV. This CDR3 reads CASSLDRGNQPQHF. In DNA, the CDR3 is TGTGCCAGCAGTCTCGACAGGGGCAATCAGCCCCAGCATTTT.

V is TRBV29-1 and J is TRBJ2-1; 8 bases are a match to TRBD1. J was trimmed by 5 bases and V by 4 bases; bases with no gene match: 7. Germline assignment: CDR1 SQVTM and CDR2 ANQGSEA. This CDR3 contains 14 residues. The CDR3 here is CSVVTGGMDNEQFF. Written as DNA, the CDR3 is TGCAGCGTTGTCACAGGGGGGATGGACAATGAGCAGTTCTTC.

The rearrangement links TRBV13 to TRBJ1-1; 8 bases line up with TRBD1. Trimming at V came to 2 bases and at J to 6 bases, leaving 14 bases not matched to a gene. CDR3 size: 17 residues. Germline values: CDR1 PRHDT, CDR2 FYEKMQ (reference sequence). The CDR3 DNA reads TGTGCCAGCAGCTTATTAGGGCAGGGGGCCCTGGAGGCTGAAGCTTTCTTT. Its translation: CASSLLGQGALEAEAFF.